This TCR beta chain was observed in a study of technical replicates of blood from several donors. Germline V gene sequence: CDR1 SGHAT, CDR2 FQNNGV. The CDR3 is 16 amino acids. The V gene end was trimmed by 6 bases and the J gene end by 2 bases; junction bases not matched to a gene: 13. Clones were read by immunoSEQ multiplex PCR, and TCRdb kept only the in-frame ones, dropping some. The sample has over 85,000 clones; 90% to 95% are singletons. This clone has only one observation. Sample: T cells isolated from PBMCs. The chain recombines TRBV11-2 with TRBJ2-7; 7 nucleotides agree with TRBD1. This clonotype was obtained from a human donor in good health. CDR3 sequence (DNA): TGTGCCAGCAGAAACACAGGGGTTGGGTGGCCCTACGAGCAGTACTTC. This codes for CASRNTGVGWPYEQYF.